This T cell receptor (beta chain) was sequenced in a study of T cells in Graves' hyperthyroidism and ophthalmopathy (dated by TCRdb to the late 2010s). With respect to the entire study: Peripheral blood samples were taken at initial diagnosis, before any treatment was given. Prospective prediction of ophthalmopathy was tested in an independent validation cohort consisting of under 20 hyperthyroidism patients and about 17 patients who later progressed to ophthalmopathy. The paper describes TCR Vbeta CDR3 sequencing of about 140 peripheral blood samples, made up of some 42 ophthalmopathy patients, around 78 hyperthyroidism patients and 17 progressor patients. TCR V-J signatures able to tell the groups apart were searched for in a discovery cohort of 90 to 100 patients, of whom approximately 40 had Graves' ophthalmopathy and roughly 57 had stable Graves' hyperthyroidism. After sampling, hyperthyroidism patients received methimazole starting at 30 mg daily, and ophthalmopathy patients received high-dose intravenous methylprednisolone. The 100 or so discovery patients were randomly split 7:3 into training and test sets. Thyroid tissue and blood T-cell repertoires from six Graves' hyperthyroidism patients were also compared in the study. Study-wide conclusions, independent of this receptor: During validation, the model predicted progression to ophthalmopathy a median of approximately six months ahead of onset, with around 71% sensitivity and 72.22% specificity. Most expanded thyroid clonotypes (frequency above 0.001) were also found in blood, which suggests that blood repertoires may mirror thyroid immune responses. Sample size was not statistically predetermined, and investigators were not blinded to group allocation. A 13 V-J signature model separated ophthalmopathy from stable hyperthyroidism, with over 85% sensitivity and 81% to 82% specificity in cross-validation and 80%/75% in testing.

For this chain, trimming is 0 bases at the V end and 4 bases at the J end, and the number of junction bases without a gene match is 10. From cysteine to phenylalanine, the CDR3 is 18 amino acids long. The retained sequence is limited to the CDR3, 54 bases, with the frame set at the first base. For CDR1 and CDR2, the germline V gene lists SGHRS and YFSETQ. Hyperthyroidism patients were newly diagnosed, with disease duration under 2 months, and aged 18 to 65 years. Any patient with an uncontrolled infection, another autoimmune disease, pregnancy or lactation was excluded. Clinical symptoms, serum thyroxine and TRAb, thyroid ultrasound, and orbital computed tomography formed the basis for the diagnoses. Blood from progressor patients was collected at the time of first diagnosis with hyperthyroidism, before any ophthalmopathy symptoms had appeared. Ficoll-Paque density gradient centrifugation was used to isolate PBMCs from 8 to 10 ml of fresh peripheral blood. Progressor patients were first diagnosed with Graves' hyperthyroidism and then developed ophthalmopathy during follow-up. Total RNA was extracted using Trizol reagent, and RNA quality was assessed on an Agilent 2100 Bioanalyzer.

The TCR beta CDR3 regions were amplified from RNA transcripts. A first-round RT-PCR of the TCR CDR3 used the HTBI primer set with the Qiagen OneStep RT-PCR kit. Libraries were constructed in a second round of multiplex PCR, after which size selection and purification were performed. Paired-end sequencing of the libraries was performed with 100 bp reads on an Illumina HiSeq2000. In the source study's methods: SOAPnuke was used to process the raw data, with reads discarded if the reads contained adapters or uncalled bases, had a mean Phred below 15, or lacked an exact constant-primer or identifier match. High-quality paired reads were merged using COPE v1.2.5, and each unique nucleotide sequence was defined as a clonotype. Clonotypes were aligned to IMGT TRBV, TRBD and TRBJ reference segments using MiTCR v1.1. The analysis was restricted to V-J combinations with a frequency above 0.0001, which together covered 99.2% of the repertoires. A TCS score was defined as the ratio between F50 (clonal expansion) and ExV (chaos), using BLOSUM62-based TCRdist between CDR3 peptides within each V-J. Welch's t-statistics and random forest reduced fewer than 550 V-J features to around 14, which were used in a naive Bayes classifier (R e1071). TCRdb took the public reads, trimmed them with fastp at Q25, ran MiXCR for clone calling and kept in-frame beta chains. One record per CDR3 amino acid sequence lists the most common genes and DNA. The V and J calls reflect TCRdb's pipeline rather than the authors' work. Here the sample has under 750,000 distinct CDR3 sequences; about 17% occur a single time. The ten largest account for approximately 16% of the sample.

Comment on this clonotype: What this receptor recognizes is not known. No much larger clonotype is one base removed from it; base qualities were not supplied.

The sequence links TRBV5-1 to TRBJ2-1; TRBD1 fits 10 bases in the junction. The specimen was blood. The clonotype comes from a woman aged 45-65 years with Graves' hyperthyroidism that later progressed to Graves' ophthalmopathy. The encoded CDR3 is CASSLAKPGTGAYNEQFF. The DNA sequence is TGCGCCAGCAGCTTGGCCAAGCCAGGGACAGGGGCATACAATGAGCAGTTCTTC.